This T cell receptor beta chain emerged from a study of blood T cells in healthy people across ages. Using a J-beta primer mix together with a sample-barcoded 5' primer, a second PCR was run for about 7 to 12 cycles. MiXCR, applied by TCRdb to the 5' RACE reads, yields one record per CDR3 protein. Of approximately 810,000 distinct CDR3 sequences listed, 25% to 30% are singletons. This clonotype was seen at least ten times. With 1 base removed from V and 4 bases from J, the gap between germline ends came to 13 bases. The germline gives CDR1 SGHTA, CDR2 FQGNSA. This CDR3 has 15 residues. This receptor was identified in an elderly woman in good health. Source material: blood. This chain connects TRBV7-2 to TRBJ1-2, with D unclear. The CDR3 here is CASSLGATEGYGYTF. The CDR3 coding sequence is TGTGCCAGCAGCTTAGGGGCGACGGAGGGCTATGGCTACACCTTC.